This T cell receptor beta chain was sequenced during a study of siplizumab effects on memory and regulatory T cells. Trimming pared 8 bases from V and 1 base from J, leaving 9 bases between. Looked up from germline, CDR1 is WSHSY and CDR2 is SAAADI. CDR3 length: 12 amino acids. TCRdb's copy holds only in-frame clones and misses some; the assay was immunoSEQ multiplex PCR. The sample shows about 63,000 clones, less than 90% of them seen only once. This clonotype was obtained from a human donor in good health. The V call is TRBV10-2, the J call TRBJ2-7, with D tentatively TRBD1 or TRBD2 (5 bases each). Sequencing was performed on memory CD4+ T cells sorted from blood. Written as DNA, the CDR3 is TGCGCCAGCGGGACCGGTTCCTACGAGCAGTACTTC. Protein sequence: CASGTGSYEQYF.